This T cell receptor (beta chain) was documented in a study of blood T cell repertoires in COVID-19. Study in general: Sample material is recorded as cDNA or gDNA derived from T cells, B-cell-depleted T cells, or PBMCs.

The CDR3 runs 15 residues. Germline values: CDR1 SEHNR, CDR2 FQNEAQ (reference sequence). The V end lost 5 bases, the J end lost 2 bases, and 16 bases lay between the germline ends. Participant reports of clinical history set cohort assignment. Resolution of symptoms, clearance, or two negative PCRs was present in recovered Cohort 3 donors. Original processing notes: It was from reference gene primer amplification that nucleated cell counts were estimated. Data came from immunoSEQ multiplex PCR; TCRdb stores just in-frame clones and leaves some out. V, J and clone size are those of that table, while D and trimming were read from the DNA. The sample lists 150,000 to 190,000 clones; around 80% were seen once.

The sequenced sample consisted of PBMCs or T cells enriched from blood (not recorded which). This clonotype was sampled from a man aged 50-60 years who had recovered from COVID-19. The chain joins TRBV7-9 to TRBJ2-7; TRBD1 is a possible D gene (5 bases). CDR3: CASSRSAGATYEQYF. The CDR3 nucleotides are TGTGCCAGCAGCCGTAGTGCTGGGGCGACCTACGAGCAGTACTTC.